Below, one TCR beta chain is given with its context. This specimen comes from a study of control samples from healthy donors and cancer patients. The table came from immunoSEQ multiplex PCR; TCRdb's copy has only in-frame clones and leaves some out. This sample carries about 170,000 clones, about 91% of them seen once, and the ten largest clones take about 2%. V shed 4 bases and J shed 8 bases, with 15 bases lying between them. The germline gives CDR1 SEHNR, CDR2 FQNEAQ (reference sequence). The CDR3 runs 15 residues. The chain has TRBV7-9 and TRBJ1-6, with a tentative D call TRBD1 (5 bases). Sequenced: blood. The sequence derives from a woman between 40 and 55 years old in good health. The CDR3 region is CASSSDSGGYSPLHF. CDR3 nucleotide sequence: TGTGCCAGCAGCTCGGATTCTGGGGGGTATTCACCCCTCCACTTT.